This passage covers 7 T cell receptor beta chains from one sample sequenced in a study of T cell changes during pregnancy in multiple sclerosis. Using immunoSEQ multiplex PCR, the repertoire was profiled, and TCRdb retains in-frame clones only, with some absent. This table holds around 100,000 clones, approximately 90% found once. Sequenced here: peripheral blood, sampled in the third trimester of pregnancy. Receptor source: a female donor with multiple sclerosis, enrolled in a pregnancy study.

The J gene is TRBJ2-1, the V gene TRBV10-3, with a tentative D call TRBD2 (6 bases). This CDR3 is 16 amino acids long. The V gene lost 0 bases and the J gene lost 2 bases, with 11 bases spanning the gap. Germline lookup yields CDR1 ENHRY and CDR2 SYGVKD. The CDR3 DNA reads TGTGCCATCAGTGAGTCGAGAGGGGAGGCCTACAATGAGCAGTTCTTC. This gives the protein CAISESRGEAYNEQFF.

The chain employs TRBV6-1 and TRBJ1-5, with 10 bases that match TRBD1. J was trimmed by 3 bases and V by 4 bases; bases with no gene match: 12. The CDR3 extends over 18 amino acids. Looked up from germline, CDR1 is MNHNS and CDR2 is SASEGT. The CDR3 reads CASSASVGTGANNQPQHF. For the CDR3, the DNA is TGTGCCAGCAGTGCCTCGGTAGGGACAGGGGCAAACAATCAGCCCCAGCATTTT.

The chain employs TRBV7-2 and TRBJ2-1; 8 bases agree with TRBD2. V was pared by 1 base and J by 3 bases, with 8 bases of the junction left unmatched. CDR1 SGHTA and CDR2 FQGNSA come from the germline V gene. The CDR3 runs to 17 residues. The CDR3 DNA follows: TGTGCCAGCAGCTTAGGGGGACTAGAGCTGGGCTACAATGAGCAGTTCTTC. Its protein product is CASSLGGLELGYNEQFF. Full variable domain (outside the CDR3, taken from reference TRBV7-2 and TRBJ2-1): GAGVSQSPSNKVTEKGKDVELRCDPISGHTALYWYRQSLGQGLEFLIYFQGNSAPDKSGLPSDRFSAERTGGSVSTLTIQRTQQEDSAVYLCASSLGGLELGYNEQFFGPGTRLTVL.

The J gene is TRBJ1-2, the V gene TRBV18; 7 bases line up with TRBD1. Germline values: CDR1 KGHSH, CDR2 LQKENI. V trimming: 3 bases; J trimming: 3 bases; junction bases outside the gene matches: 10. CDR3 length: 16 amino acids. The CDR3 sequence: CASSPRDSPSHYGYTF. The CDR3 DNA sequence: TGTGCCAGCTCACCGAGGGACAGTCCAAGCCACTATGGCTACACCTTC.

The chain combines TRBV7-2 with TRBJ2-5, with 7 nucleotides matching TRBD1. This CDR3 comprises 17 residues. With V trimmed by 1 base and J by 0 bases, 8 bases remained unmatched. The germline gives CDR1 SGHTA, CDR2 FQGNSA. CDR3: CASSLVGQAKYQETQYF. Here the CDR3 DNA reads TGTGCCAGCAGCTTAGTAGGACAGGCAAAGTACCAAGAGACCCAGTACTTC.

In its sample, this clone was seen once. The chain joins TRBV7-2 to TRBJ2-2, with 9 nucleotides matching TRBD2. Germline V gene sequence: CDR1 SGHTA, CDR2 FQGNSA. Losses at the gene ends were 5 bases for V and 3 bases for J; bases not matched to a gene: 7. The CDR3 consists of 16 residues. Here the CDR3 reads CASSNGTSQHTGELFF. The CDR3 nucleotides are TGTGCCAGCAGCAACGGGACTAGCCAGCACACCGGGGAGCTGTTTTTT.

The V call is TRBV6-1, the J call TRBJ1-4; 8 nucleotides match TRBD1. CDR1 is MNHNS, CDR2 SASEGT, per germline. After removal of 3 bases from V and 1 base from J, the junction contained 4 bases not matched to a gene. The CDR3 length is 16 residues. The CDR3, as DNA: TGTGCCAGCAGTGAGACAGGGGTCGGAACTAATGAAAAACTGTTTTTT. It translates to CASSETGVGTNEKLFF.